Listed below are T cell receptor beta chains from one sample, sequenced in a study of shared clonotypes between healthy human individuals. Only in-frame clones appear in the TCRdb table, and some are missing; sequencing was by immunoSEQ multiplex PCR. This table holds 600,000 to 750,000 clones, around 77% found once. The sequencing input was memory CD4+ T cells sorted from blood. The receptors originated from a young woman in good health. Both conserved end residues are part of each CDR3. A D gene is named only where the DNA matches it firmly. Only some rows state a clone size, as once, few, many or a class for expanded clones.

TRBJ2-1,.,TRBV7-2,17,.,CASSYTSHGIYGGEQFF,TGTGCCAGCAGCTATACTTCCCACGGGATCTATGGAGGAGAGCAGTTCTTC
TRBJ2-7,.,TRBV18,12,.,CASSSSGREQYF,TGTGCCAGCTCTTCCAGCGGGCGTGAGCAGTACTTC
TRBJ2-1,.,TRBV11-2,14,once,CASSPPGEGNEQFF,TGTGCCAGCAGCCCCCCCGGCGAGGGGAATGAGCAGTTCTTC
TRBJ1-4,.,TRBV2,11,.,CASTLNEKLFF,TGTGCCAGCACCCTTAATGAAAAACTGTTTTTT
TRBJ2-1,TRBD2,TRBV30,15,.,CAWSRTSTTYNEQFF,TGTGCCTGGAGTCGGACTAGCACAACCTACAATGAGCAGTTCTTC
TRBJ2-2,TRBD1,TRBV5-1,18,once,CASSLGTDRGSNTGELFF,TGCGCCAGCAGCTTAGGGACAGATAGAGGCTCGAACACCGGGGAGCTGTTTTTT
TRBJ2-1,.,TRBV2,15,once,CASSEAGTAYNEQFF,TGTGCCAGCAGTGAAGCCGGGACCGCGTACAATGAGCAGTTCTTC
TRBJ2-5,.,TRBV6-1,11,many,CASRRSETQYF,TGTGCCAGCAGACGGAGTGAGACCCAGTACTTC
TRBJ2-7,.,TRBV2,19,.,CASRFSGDPLRFPTYEQYF,TGTGCCAGCAGGTTCAGTGGGGACCCACTCCGATTTCCTACATACGAGCAGTACTTC
TRBJ2-3,TRBD2,TRBV25-1,16,.,CASSVSSGSSTDTQYF,TGTGCCAGCAGTGTTTCTAGCGGTTCTAGCACAGATACGCAGTATTTT
TRBJ1-1,.,TRBV4-1,13,.,CASSRTANTEAFF,TGCGCCAGCAGCCGGACGGCGAACACTGAAGCTTTCTTT
TRBJ2-2,TRBD1,TRBV6-4,16,.,CASSDHTGDGTGELFF,TGTGCCAGCAGTGACCATACAGGGGACGGCACCGGGGAGCTGTTTTTT
TRBJ2-3,.,TRBV27,12,.,CASSLTKDTQYF,TGTGCCAGCAGTTTAACAAAAGATACGCAGTATTTT
TRBJ2-3,.,TRBV25-1,14,.,CASSEFGDKDTQYF,TGTGCCAGCAGTGAATTCGGGGACAAAGATACGCAGTATTTT
TRBJ1-2,.,TRBV5-1,15,.,CASSFDGGAQGGYTF,TGCGCCAGCAGCTTCGACGGGGGCGCCCAGGGTGGCTACACCTTC
TRBJ1-5,.,TRBV28,13,.,CASSQSFPGAQHF,TGTGCCAGCAGCCAGTCTTTCCCTGGGGCCCAGCATTTT
TRBJ2-1,.,TRBV5-4,14,.,CASSPRTASNEQFF,TGTGCCAGCAGTCCTCGGACAGCCTCCAATGAGCAGTTCTTC
TRBJ2-7,.,TRBV12-5,16,.,CASGLVLGTQPYEQYF,TGTGCTAGTGGTTTAGTTCTCGGGACTCAACCATACGAGCAGTACTTC
TRBJ1-1,TRBD1,TRBV7-8,15,.,CASSFGRQGNTEAFF,TGTGCCAGCAGCTTCGGGCGACAGGGGAACACTGAAGCTTTCTTT
TRBJ2-7,.,TRBV5-1,15,.,CASSLKSQGWYEQYF,TGCGCCAGCAGCTTGAAGTCCCAGGGGTGGTACGAGCAGTACTTC
TRBJ2-1,TRBD2,TRBV2,16,.,CASSVQLATAAGEQFF,TGTGCCAGCAGTGTTCAACTAGCGACGGCCGCGGGTGAGCAGTTCTTC
TRBJ2-7,TRBD2,TRBV7-9,15,.,CASSPGTSGTYEQYF,TGTGCCAGCAGCCCGGGGACTAGCGGAACCTACGAGCAGTACTTC
TRBJ1-4,.,TRBV30,13,once,CAWEASSGEKLFF,TGTGCCTGGGAGGCCTCCAGTGGGGAAAAACTGTTTTTT
TRBJ2-7,.,TRBV10-2,14,.,CASTGVGEFYEQYF,TGCGCCAGCACGGGGGTAGGGGAGTTCTACGAGCAGTACTTC
TRBJ2-1,TRBD1,TRBV14,17,once,CASSQSPYDRVRSEQFF,TGTGCCAGCAGCCAGAGCCCTTACGACAGGGTGAGAAGTGAGCAGTTCTTC
TRBJ2-5,TRBD2,TRBV15,16,.,CATSRGGTRGAETQYF,TGTGCCACCAGCAGGGGGGGGACTAGAGGGGCAGAGACCCAGTACTTC
TRBJ1-4,.,TRBV2,13,.,CASAPQNNEKLFF,TGTGCCAGCGCCCCCCAGAATAATGAAAAACTGTTTTTT
TRBJ2-7,TRBD1,TRBV7-2,17,.,CASSSNLGTGSSYEQYF,TGTGCCAGCAGCTCAAACCTCGGGACAGGGTCGTCCTACGAGCAGTACTTC
TRBJ2-7,TRBD1,TRBV7-9,17,.,CASSIRVAGTGGHEQYF,TGTGCCAGCAGCATAAGGGTCGCCGGGACAGGGGGCCACGAGCAGTACTTC
TRBJ1-1,.,TRBV9,16,.,CASSAGTAGRNTEAFF,TGTGCCAGCAGCGCCGGGACGGCGGGAAGGAACACTGAAGCTTTCTTT
TRBJ1-5,.,TRBV27,13,few,CASSLARDQPQHF,TGTGCCAGCAGTTTAGCCAGGGATCAGCCCCAGCATTTT
TRBJ2-1,TRBD2,TRBV19,17,.,CASSIDPGSWGGNEQFF,TGTGCCAGTAGTATTGACCCCGGTAGCTGGGGGGGGAATGAGCAGTTCTTC
TRBJ2-6,.,TRBV5-1,16,few,CASSLRGSSGANVLTF,TGCGCCAGCAGCTTGCGGGGGTCCTCTGGGGCCAACGTCCTGACTTTC
TRBJ2-1,TRBD2,TRBV5-3,19,.,CARSFFPRLGTSGRYEQFF,TGTGCCAGAAGCTTTTTCCCGAGGTTGGGGACTAGCGGGAGATATGAGCAGTTCTTC
TRBJ1-2,.,TRBV6-4,13,few,CASSLGANYGYTF,TGTGCCAGCAGTTTGGGAGCTAACTATGGCTACACCTTC
TRBJ2-5,.,TRBV28,12,.,CASAVGYGTQYF,TGTGCCAGCGCGGTCGGCTATGGGACCCAGTACTTC
TRBJ2-6,.,TRBV10-2,12,.,CASSESPTVLTF,TGCGCCAGCAGTGAGTCCCCCACCGTCCTGACTTTC
TRBJ1-2,.,TRBV27,14,.,CASSPLDKGNGYTF,TGTGCCAGCAGTCCCCTGGACAAGGGTAATGGCTACACCTTC
TRBJ1-1,TRBD1,TRBV10-2,13,.,CASSHRGRTEAFF,TGCGCCAGCAGCCACAGGGGGCGGACTGAAGCTTTCTTT
TRBJ1-4,TRBD1,TRBV11-1,13,.,CASSRGTEEKLFF,TGTGCCAGCAGCAGGGGGACAGAAGAAAAACTGTTTTTT
TRBJ2-5,.,TRBV18,14,.,CASSRSGARETQYF,TGTGCCAGCTCTCGATCAGGGGCGCGGGAGACCCAGTACTTC
TRBJ1-3,TRBD1,TRBV9,17,.,CASSVGRGLFSGNTIYF,TGTGCCAGCAGCGTAGGCAGGGGGTTGTTCTCTGGAAACACCATATATTTT
TRBJ1-5,.,TRBV28,16,.,CASRQGGLGSDQPQHF,TGTGCCAGCAGACAAGGAGGTCTGGGGTCCGATCAGCCCCAGCATTTT
TRBJ2-5,.,TRBV12-5,15,.,CASGYKTGKQETQYF,TGTGCTAGTGGCTACAAAACCGGGAAGCAAGAGACCCAGTACTTC
TRBJ1-1,.,TRBV11-2,16,once,CASSLGRQTLNTEAFF,TGTGCCAGCAGCTTAGGTAGGCAGACGCTGAACACTGAAGCTTTCTTT
TRBJ2-4,TRBD2,TRBV9,16,.,CASSESASGPQNIQYF,TGTGCCAGCAGCGAATCGGCTAGCGGGCCCCAAAACATTCAGTACTTC
TRBJ2-5,.,TRBV7-6,16,.,CASSLVGRVGGETQYF,TGTGCCAGCAGCTTAGTGGGCCGGGTAGGCGGGGAGACCCAGTACTTC
TRBJ2-7,.,TRBV27,15,.,CASSLSPLGPYEQYF,TGTGCCAGCAGTTTGTCCCCCCTTGGGCCCTACGAGCAGTACTTC
TRBJ2-2,TRBD1,TRBV7-8,15,once,CASTRDRGSVGELFF,TGTGCCAGCACCCGGGACAGGGGATCGGTCGGGGAGCTGTTTTTT
TRBJ1-1,.,TRBV6-5,14,.,CASGRHPVNTEAFF,TGTGCCAGCGGTCGACACCCAGTGAACACTGAAGCTTTCTTT
TRBJ2-5,TRBD2,TRBV7-9,15,.,CASSLDGGAWETQYF,TGTGCCAGCAGCTTAGACGGGGGGGCTTGGGAGACCCAGTACTTC
TRBJ2-1,.,TRBV5-1,13,.,CASSLDVYNEQFF,TGCGCCAGCAGCTTGGACGTTTACAATGAGCAGTTCTTC
TRBJ2-1,.,TRBV7-2,14,once,CASSFLVVGNEQFF,TGTGCCAGCAGCTTCCTGGTAGTAGGTAATGAGCAGTTCTTC
TRBJ1-2,TRBD1,TRBV18,15,.,CASSPGAGQDYGYTF,TGTGCCAGCTCACCAGGTGCGGGACAGGACTATGGCTACACCTTC
TRBJ2-5,.,TRBV7-9,14,.,CASRPTGAAGTQYF,TGTGCCAGCAGACCCACCGGGGCCGCGGGGACCCAGTACTTC